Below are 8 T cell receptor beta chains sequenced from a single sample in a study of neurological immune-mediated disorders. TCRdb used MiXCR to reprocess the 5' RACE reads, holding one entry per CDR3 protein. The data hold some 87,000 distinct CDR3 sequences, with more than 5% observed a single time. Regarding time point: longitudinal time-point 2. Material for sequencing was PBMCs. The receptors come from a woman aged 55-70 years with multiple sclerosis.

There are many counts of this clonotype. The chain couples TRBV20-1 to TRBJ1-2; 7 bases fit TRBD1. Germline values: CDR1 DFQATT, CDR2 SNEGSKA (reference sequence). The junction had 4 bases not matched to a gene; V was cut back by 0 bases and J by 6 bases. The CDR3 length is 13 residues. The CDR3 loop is CSARDAGGNGYTF. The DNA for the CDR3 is TGCAGTGCTAGAGATGCAGGGGGTAATGGCTACACCTTC.

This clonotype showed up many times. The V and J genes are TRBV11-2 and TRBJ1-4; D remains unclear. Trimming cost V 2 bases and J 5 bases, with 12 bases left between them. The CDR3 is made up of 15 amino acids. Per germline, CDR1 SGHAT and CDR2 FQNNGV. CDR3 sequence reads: CASSLNPEMNEKLFF. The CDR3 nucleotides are TGTGCCAGCAGCTTAAACCCGGAGATGAATGAAAAACTGTTTTTT.

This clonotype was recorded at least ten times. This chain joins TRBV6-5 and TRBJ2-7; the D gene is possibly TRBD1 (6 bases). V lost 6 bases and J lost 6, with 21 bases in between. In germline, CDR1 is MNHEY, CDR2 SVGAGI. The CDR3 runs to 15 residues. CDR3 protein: CASRRQAASASEQYF. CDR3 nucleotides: TGTGCCAGCAGGCGACAGGCGGCCTCGGCGTCCGAGCAGTACTTC.

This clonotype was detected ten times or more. The CDR3 loop reads CSSPGGTEAFF. As DNA, the CDR3 is TGCAGTTCCCCGGGGGGAACTGAAGCTTTCTTT. The rearrangement uses TRBV20-1 and TRBJ1-1; perhaps TRBD1 as D (5 bases). CDR3 length equals 11 residues. The germline CDR1 and CDR2 sequences are DFQATT and SNEGSKA (reference sequence). Deletions cut 8 bases from V and 5 bases from J, with 12 bases between.

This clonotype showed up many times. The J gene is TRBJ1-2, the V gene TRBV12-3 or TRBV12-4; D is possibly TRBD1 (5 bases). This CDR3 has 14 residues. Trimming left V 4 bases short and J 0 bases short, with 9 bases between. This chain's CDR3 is CASSSTRANYGYTF. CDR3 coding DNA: TGTGCCAGCAGTTCAACCAGGGCTAACTATGGCTACACCTTC.

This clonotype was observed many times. The CDR3 sequence is CASSWGGTAGTEAFF. The CDR3 DNA reads as TGTGCCAGCAGTTGGGGAGGGACGGCCGGCACTGAAGCTTTCTTT. This rearrangement joins TRBV27 to TRBJ1-1; possibly TRBD1 for D (5 bases). The CDR3 covers 15 residues. Trimming cost V 4 bases and J 4 bases, with 16 bases left between them. Germline CDR1 reads MNHEY; CDR2 reads SMNVEV (reference sequence).

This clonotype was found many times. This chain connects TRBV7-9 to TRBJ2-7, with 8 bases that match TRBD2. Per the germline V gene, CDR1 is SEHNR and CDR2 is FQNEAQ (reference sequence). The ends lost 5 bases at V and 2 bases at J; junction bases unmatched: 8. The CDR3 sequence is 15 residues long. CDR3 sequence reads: CASSHRTSFTYEQYF. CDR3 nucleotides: TGTGCCAGCAGCCACCGGACTAGCTTCACCTACGAGCAGTACTTC.

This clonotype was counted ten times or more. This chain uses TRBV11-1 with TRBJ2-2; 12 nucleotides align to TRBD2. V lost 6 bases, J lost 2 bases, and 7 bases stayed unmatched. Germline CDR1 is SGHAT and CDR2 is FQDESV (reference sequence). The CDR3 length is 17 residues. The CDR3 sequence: CASRFGLAGSNTGELFF. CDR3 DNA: TGTGCCAGCAGGTTCGGACTAGCGGGGAGCAACACCGGGGAGCTGTTTTTT. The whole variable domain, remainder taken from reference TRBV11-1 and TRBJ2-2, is EAEVAQSPRYKITEKSQAVAFWCDPISGHATLYWYRQILGQGPELLVQFQDESVVDDSQLPKDRFSAERLKGVDSTLKIQPAELGDSAMYLCASRFGLAGSNTGELFFGEGSRLTVL.